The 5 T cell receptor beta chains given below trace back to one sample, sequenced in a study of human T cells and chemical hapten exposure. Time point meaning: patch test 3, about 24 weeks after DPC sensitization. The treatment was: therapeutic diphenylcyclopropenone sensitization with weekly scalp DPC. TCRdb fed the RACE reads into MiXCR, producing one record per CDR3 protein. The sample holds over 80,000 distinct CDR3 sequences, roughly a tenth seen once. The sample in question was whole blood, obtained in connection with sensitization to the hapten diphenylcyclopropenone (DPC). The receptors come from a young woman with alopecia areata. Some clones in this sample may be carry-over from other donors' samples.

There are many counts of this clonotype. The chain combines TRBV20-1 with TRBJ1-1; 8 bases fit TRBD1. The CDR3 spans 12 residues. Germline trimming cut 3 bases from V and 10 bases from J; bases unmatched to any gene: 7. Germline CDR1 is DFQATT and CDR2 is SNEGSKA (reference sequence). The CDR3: CSARSTDRGAFF. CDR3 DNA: TGCAGTGCTAGGAGTACTGACAGGGGAGCTTTCTTT.

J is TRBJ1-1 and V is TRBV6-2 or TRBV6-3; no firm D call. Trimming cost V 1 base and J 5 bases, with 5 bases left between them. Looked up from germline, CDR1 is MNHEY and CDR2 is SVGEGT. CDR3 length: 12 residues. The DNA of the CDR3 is TGTGCCAGCAGTTACTACGGTACTGAAGCTTTCTTT. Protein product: CASSYYGTEAFF.

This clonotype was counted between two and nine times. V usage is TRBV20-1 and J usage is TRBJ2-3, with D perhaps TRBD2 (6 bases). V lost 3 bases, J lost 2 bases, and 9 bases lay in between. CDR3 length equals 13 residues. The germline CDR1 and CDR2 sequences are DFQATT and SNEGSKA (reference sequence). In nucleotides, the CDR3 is TGCAGTGCTAGCCGGGGGACCACAGATACGCAGTATTTT. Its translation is CSASRGTTDTQYF.

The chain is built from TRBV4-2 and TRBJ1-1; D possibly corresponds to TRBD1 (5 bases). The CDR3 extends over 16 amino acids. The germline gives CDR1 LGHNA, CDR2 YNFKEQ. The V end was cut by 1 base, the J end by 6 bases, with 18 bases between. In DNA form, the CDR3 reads TGTGCCAGCAGCCAAGGGCCCGGGACGCTACGTGCTGAAGCTTTCTTT. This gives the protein CASSQGPGTLRAEAFF.

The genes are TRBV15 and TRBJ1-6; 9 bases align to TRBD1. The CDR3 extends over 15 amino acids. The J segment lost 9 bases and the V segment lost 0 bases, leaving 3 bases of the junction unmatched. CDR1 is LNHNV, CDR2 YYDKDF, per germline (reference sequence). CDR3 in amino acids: CATSRETGGLSPLHF. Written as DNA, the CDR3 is TGTGCCACCAGCAGAGAGACAGGGGGACTTTCACCCCTCCACTTT.